This T cell receptor beta chain was profiled in a study of shared clonotypes between healthy human individuals. Unsorted samples used tens of millions of PBMCs for genomic DNA. Unsorted PBMC DNA sequencing spanned ten immunoSEQ deep assay plates. Using immunoSEQ multiplex PCR, the repertoire was profiled, and TCRdb retains in-frame clones only, with some absent. The data contain approximately 500,000 clones, about 80% of them seen just once; the ten biggest clones take up around 13%. Trimming took 0 bases from V and 7 from J, leaving 11 bases between them. This CDR3 region has 13 residues. Germline V gives CDR1 SGDLS, CDR2 YYNGEE.

This TCR derives from a middle-aged woman in good health. Some clones in this sample may be carry-over from other donors' samples. V usage is TRBV9 and J usage is TRBJ2-7; D remains unclear. Sequenced: PBMCs. CDR3 nucleotides: TGTGCCAGCAGCGTAGACCTAGGTGAGGAGCAGTACTTC. Its translation: CASSVDLGEEQYF.